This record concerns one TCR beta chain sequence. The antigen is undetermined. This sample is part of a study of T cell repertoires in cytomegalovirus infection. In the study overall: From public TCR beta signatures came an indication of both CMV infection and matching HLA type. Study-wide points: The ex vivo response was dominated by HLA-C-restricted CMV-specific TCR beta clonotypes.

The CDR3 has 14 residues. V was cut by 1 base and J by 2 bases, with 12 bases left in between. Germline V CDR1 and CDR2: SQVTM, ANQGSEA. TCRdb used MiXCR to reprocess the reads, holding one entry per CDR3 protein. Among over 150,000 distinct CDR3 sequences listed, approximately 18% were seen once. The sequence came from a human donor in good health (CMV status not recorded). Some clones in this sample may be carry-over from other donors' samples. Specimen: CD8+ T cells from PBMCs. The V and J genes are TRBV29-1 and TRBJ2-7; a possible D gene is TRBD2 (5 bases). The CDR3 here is CSVEVSGFPYEQYF. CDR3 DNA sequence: TGCAGCGTTGAAGTGTCGGGGTTTCCCTACGAGCAGTACTTC.